Listed below are T cell receptor beta chains from one sample, sequenced in a study of blood T cell repertoires in COVID-19. Measured with immunoSEQ multiplex PCR; TCRdb has only the in-frame clones, and not every one. This table holds 400,000 or so clones, about 90% found once. What was sequenced was peripheral blood. These receptors were obtained from a man aged 18 to 35 with COVID-19, enrolled during active disease. The CDR3 runs from the conserved cysteine through the conserved F or W. Fields, in order: J gene, D gene, V gene, clone size, CDR3 protein, CDR3 DNA. A D gene is named only where the DNA matches it firmly. Rows give clone size only sometimes, using once, few, many, or a class for an expanded clone.

TRBJ1-1 . TRBV19 . CASSISPDTEAFF TGTGCCAGTAGTATATCCCCCGACACTGAAGCTTTCTTT
TRBJ1-5 . TRBV11-2 . CASSDGGGGQPQHF TGTGCCAGCAGTGATGGGGGGGGCGGGCAGCCCCAGCATTTT
TRBJ2-7 . TRBV14 . CASSQLRGSYEQYF TGTGCCAGCAGCCAACTAAGGGGGTCCTACGAGCAGTACTTC
TRBJ2-3 . TRBV11-3 . CASSSDTSTDTQYF TGTGCCAGCAGCTCCGACACTAGCACAGATACGCAGTATTTT
TRBJ2-7 TRBD1 TRBV6-5 once CASRPFGQVSYEQYF TGTGCCAGCAGGCCCTTCGGACAGGTCTCCTACGAGCAGTACTTC
TRBJ2-2 . TRBV12-3/TRBV12-4 . CASSLGFSGELFF TGTGCCAGCAGTTTAGGTTTCAGTGGGGAGCTGTTTTTT
TRBJ2-7 . TRBV7-9 . CAEEGLGREQYF TGTGCCGAGGAGGGTCTCGGTCGAGAGCAGTACTTC
TRBJ2-1 TRBD2 TRBV14 . CASSHPKGLAGGPSEQFF TGTGCCAGCAGCCACCCCAAGGGTCTAGCGGGAGGGCCGAGTGAGCAGTTCTTC
TRBJ2-7 . TRBV11-2 once CASSLVAGQHEQYF TGTGCCAGCAGCTTAGTGGCGGGACAGCACGAGCAGTACTTC
TRBJ2-2 TRBD1 TRBV24-1 . CATSDLTGGDTGELFF TGTGCCACCAGTGATTTGACAGGGGGCGACACCGGGGAGCTGTTTTTT
TRBJ2-3 . TRBV14 few CASSPSGTDTQYF TGTGCCAGCAGCCCATCAGGCACAGATACGCAGTATTTT
TRBJ2-2 TRBD2 TRBV3-1/TRBV3-2 . CASSSGLATGELFF TGTGCCAGCAGCTCGGGACTAGCCACCGGGGAGCTGTTTTTT
TRBJ1-6 . TRBV19 . CASSRKPQDSPLHF TGTGCCAGTAGTCGAAAACCACAGGATTCACCCCTCCACTTT
TRBJ2-3 . TRBV6-6 . CASRGPGGGTDTQYF TGTGCCAGCAGGGGACCAGGGGGAGGAACAGATACGCAGTATTTT
TRBJ1-1 . TRBV27 . CASSLRGGPEAFF TGTGCCAGCAGTTTAAGGGGAGGTCCTGAAGCTTTCTTT
TRBJ2-3 TRBD1 TRBV2 . CASRQSQGAMDTQYF TGTGCCAGCCGGCAATCCCAGGGGGCGATGGATACGCAGTATTTT
TRBJ2-2 TRBD1 TRBV2 . CASSGTGGSTGELFF TGTGCCAGCAGCGGGACAGGGGGGAGCACCGGGGAGCTGTTTTTT
TRBJ2-1 TRBD2 TRBV24-1 . CATSDFTSGNNEQFF TGTGCCACCAGTGATTTCACTAGCGGTAACAATGAGCAGTTCTTC